This TCR beta chain was sequenced during a study of somatic mutations in cytotoxic T cells in rheumatoid arthritis. Study findings and constraints: Patients with rheumatoid arthritis did not differ significantly from age-matched healthy controls in CD8+ T-cell clonality. The antigen targets of the expanded CD8+ clones lacked identification. Per patient, the largest CD8+ clone was found to exceed 20% of CD8+ cells in about an eighth of the roughly 65 cases.

Clones were read by immunoSEQ multiplex PCR, and TCRdb kept only the in-frame ones, dropping some. The repertoire includes several thousand clones, 80% of them detected once, and approximately 10% sits in the top ten. Germline CDR1 and CDR2: SGHAT and FQNNGV. The CDR3 has 16 amino acids. V shed 0 bases and J shed 0 bases, with 9 bases lying between them. Researchers isolated CD4+ and CD8+ cells by positive magnetic bead selection and then checked their purity by flow cytometry. Of note for this clone: Its specificity is unknown.

The source is an adult with rheumatoid arthritis. Material for sequencing was CD8+ T cells sorted from blood. The genes are TRBV11-2 and TRBJ1-3, with D unresolved. CDR3 sequence: CASSLEFGYSGNTIYF. CDR3 DNA: TGTGCCAGCAGCTTAGAATTTGGTTACTCTGGAAACACCATATATTTT.